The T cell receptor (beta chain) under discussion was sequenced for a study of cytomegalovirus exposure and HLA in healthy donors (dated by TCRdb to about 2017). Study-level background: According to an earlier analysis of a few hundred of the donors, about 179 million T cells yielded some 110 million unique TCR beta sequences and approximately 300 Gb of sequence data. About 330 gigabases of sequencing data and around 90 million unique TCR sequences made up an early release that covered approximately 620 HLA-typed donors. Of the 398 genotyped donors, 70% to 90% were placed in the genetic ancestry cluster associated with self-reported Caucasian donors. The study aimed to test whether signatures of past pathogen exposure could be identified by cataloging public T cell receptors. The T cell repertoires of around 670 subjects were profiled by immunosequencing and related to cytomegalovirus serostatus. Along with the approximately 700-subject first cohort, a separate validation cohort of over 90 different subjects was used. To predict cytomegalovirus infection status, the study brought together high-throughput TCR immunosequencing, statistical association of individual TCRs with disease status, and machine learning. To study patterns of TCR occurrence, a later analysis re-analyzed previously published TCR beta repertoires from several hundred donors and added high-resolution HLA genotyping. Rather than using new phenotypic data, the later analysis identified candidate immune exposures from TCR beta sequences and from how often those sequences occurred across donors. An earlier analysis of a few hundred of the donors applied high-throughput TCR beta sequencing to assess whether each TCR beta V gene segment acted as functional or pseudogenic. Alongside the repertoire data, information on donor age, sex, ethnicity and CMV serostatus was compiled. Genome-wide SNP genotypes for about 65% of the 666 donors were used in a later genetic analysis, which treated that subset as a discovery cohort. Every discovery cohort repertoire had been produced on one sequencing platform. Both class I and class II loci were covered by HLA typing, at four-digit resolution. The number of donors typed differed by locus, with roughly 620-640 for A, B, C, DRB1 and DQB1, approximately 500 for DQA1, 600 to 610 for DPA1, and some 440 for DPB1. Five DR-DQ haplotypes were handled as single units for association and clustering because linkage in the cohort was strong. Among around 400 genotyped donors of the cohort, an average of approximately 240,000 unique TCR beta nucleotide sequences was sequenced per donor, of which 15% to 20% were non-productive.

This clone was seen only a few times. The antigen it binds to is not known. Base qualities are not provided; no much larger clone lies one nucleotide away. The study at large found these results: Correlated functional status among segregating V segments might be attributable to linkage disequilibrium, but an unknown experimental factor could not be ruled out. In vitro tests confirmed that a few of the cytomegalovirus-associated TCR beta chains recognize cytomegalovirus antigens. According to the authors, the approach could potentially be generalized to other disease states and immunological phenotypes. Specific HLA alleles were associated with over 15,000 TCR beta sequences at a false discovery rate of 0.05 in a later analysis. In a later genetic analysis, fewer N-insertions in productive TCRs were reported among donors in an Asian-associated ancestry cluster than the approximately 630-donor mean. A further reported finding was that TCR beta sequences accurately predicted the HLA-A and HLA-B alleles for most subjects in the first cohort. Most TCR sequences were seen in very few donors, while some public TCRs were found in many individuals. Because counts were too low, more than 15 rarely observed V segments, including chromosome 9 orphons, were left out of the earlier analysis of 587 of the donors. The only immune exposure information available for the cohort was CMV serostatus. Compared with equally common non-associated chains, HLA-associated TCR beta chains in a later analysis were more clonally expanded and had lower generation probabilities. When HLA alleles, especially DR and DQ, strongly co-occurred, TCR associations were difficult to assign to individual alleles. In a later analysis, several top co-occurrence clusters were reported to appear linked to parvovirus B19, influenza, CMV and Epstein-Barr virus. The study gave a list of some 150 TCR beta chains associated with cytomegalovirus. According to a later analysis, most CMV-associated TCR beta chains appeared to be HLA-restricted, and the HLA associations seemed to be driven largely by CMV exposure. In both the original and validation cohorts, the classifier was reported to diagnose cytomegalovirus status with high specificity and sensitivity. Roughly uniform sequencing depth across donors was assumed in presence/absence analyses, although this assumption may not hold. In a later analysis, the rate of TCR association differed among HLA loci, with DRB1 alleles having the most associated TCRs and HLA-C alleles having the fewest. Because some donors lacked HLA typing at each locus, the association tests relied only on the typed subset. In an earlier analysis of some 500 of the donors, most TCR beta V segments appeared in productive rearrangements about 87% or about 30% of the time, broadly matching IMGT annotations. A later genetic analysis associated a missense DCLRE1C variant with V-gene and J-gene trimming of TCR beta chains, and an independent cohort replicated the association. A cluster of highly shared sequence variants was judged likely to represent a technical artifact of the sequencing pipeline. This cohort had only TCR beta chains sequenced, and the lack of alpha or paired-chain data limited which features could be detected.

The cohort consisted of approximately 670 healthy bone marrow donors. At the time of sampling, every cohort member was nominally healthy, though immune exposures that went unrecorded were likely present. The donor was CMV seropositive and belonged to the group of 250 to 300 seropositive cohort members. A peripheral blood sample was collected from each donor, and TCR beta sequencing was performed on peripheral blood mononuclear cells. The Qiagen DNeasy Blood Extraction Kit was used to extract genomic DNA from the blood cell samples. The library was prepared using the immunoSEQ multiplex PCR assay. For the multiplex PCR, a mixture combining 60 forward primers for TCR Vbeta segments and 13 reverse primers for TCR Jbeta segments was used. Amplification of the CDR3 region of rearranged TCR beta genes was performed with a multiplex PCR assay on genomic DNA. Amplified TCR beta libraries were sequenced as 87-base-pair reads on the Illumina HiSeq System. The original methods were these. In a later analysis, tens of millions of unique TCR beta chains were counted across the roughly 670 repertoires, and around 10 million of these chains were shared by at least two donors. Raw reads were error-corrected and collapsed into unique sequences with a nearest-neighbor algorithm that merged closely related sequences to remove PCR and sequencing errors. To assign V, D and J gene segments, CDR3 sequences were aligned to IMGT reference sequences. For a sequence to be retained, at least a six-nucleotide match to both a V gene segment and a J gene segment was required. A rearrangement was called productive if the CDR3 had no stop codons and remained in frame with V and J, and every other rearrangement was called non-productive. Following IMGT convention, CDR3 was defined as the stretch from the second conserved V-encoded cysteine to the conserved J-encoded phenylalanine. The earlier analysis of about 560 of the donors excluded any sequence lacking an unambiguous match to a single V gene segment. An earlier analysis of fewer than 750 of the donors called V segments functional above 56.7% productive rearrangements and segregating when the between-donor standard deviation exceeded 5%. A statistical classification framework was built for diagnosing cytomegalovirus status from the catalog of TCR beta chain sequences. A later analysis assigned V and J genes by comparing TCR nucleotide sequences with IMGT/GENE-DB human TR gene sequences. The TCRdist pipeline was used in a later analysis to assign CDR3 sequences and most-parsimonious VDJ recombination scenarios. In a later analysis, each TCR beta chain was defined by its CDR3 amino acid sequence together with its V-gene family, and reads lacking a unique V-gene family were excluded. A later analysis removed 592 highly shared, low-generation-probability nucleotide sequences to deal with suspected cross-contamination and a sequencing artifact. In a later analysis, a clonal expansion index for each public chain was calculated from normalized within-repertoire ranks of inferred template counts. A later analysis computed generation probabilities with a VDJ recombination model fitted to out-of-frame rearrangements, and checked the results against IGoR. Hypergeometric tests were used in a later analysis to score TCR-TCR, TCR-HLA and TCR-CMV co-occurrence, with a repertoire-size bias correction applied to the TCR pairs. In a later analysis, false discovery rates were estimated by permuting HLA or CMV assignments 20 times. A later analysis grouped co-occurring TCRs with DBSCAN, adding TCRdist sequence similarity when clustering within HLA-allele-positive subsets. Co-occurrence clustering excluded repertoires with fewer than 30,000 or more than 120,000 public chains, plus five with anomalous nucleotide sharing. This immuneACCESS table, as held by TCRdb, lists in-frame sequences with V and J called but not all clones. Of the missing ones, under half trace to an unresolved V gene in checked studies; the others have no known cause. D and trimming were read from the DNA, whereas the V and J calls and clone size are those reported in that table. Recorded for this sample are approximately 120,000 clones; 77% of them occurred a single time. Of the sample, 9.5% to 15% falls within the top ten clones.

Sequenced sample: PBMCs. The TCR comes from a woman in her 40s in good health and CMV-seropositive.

The CDR3 corresponds to CASSEVGSGANVLTF. Read as DNA, the sequence is TGTGCCAGCAGCGAGGTTGGGTCTGGGGCCAACGTCCTGACTTTC. This chain is built from TRBV7-9 and TRBJ2-6, with no confident D gene call. Reading the germline V gene (reference sequence) gives CDR1 SEHNR and CDR2 FQNEAQ. Relative to germline, V is 5 bases shorter and J is 1 base shorter, with 9 bases between their ends. There are 15 amino acids in the CDR3, from cysteine to phenylalanine inclusive. Of the read, only the CDR3 DNA is kept; its 45 bases are in frame from base 1.